This T cell receptor (beta chain) was observed in a study of blood T cell repertoires in COVID-19 (TCRdb year 2020). Looking at the study overall: Collaborator samples came from the United States, Italy and Spain and covered acute and convalescent phases of COVID-19. The material from the prospective study consisted of cDNA or gDNA derived from T cells, B-cell-depleted T cells, or PBMCs. The dataset comprised deeply sampled blood TCRbeta repertoires from subjects exposed to, actively infected with, or recovered from COVID-19. The repertoires were released in a freely available public database meant as a resource for research on the immune response to SARS-CoV-2. Samples were obtained from the ongoing ImmuneRACE study (first 160 participants) and from 1,254 subjects provided by 6 global collaborators. The sample metadata nearly always contained a de-identified subject ID, COVID-19 status, age in years and sex. Where HLA class I and class II types were available, the types were taken from metadata supplied by the sample provider, not from assay-based typing.

The immunoSEQ Assay, a bias-controlled multiplex PCR, was used to amplify TCRbeta CDR3 regions from genomic DNA. In the source study's methods: Nucleated cell counts per sample were estimated from amplification of reference gene primers within the assay. To quantify the absolute abundance of each unique TCRbeta CDR3 rearrangement, sequence reads were collapsed and filtered. For each sample, productive Simpson clonality was calculated as the square root of Simpson's diversity index over productive rearrangements. TCRdb took this table from immuneACCESS and kept in-frame rearrangements with V and J called. Such tables lack part of the clones; where checked against another copy, unresolved V genes explain under half of the gap, and the rest is unexplained. V, J and clone size are taken as reported in that table, and D and trimming were inferred from the DNA itself. For this sample the table gives about 50,000 clones, of which about 78% were detected only once. Roughly a fifth of the sample is in the top ten clones.

Each collaborating institution followed its own protocols to collect whole blood in K2EDTA tubes. For TCRbeta analysis, collaborators shipped samples as frozen whole blood, isolated PBMCs, or DNA extracted from either of those sample types. The CDR3, cysteine through phenylalanine, is 15 amino acids long. Kept here is only the CDR3 DNA, which spans 45 bases and is read in frame from base 1. Taken from the germline V gene, the CDR1 and CDR2 loops are SGHRS and YFSETQ. The V end loses 8 bases and the J end loses 0 bases, and a stretch of 17 bases separates them. General conclusions and limits of the study: The quantity of clinical and demographic metadata differed by source and by participant and was supplied without curation.

In regard to this clone: Its binding antigen is unknown. Base qualities are not at hand, and no much larger clone is one base apart.

The chain links TRBV5-1 with TRBJ1-1; a tentative D match to TRBD1 spans 6 bases. Sequenced: peripheral blood. The TCR was taken from a man aged 45 to 65 with active or convalescent COVID-19. The nucleotides are TGCGCCAGTAACCGGGACACAAACATGAACACTGAAGCTTTCTTT. It is translated as CASNRDTNMNTEAFF.